One T cell receptor (beta chain) is described in this entry. Its specificity is unknown. The sample is drawn from a study of human thymus T cells. General study results and limits: Gene usage (both V and J) appeared biased in thymic and blood repertoires. Related research described strongly overlapping thymic repertoires in unrelated people.

Using immunoSEQ multiplex PCR, the repertoire was profiled, and TCRdb retains in-frame clones only, with some absent. The table has some 130,000 clones, around 94% seen once; the top ten hold 0.024%. Corrective cardiac surgery supplied the resected thymus tissue. The sample donors, healthy Finnish infants, were having corrective surgery for congenital heart defects. This TCR came from a boy under two years old with a congenital heart defect but otherwise immunologically healthy. What was sequenced was thymus tissue.

The CDR3 DNA follows: TGTGCCAGCCGGTCGACAGGGGGCCCGAACACTGAAGCTTTCTTT. As protein: CASRSTGGPNTEAFF. The chain links TRBV9 to TRBJ1-1, with 10 bases lining up with TRBD1. CDR1 is SGDLS and CDR2 is YYNGEE in the germline V gene. The CDR3 has 15 residues. The J segment lost 1 base and the V segment lost 7 bases, leaving 7 bases of the junction unmatched.